The source of this T cell receptor beta chain is a study of graft-versus-host responses after intestinal transplantation. Findings of the study overall: Allografts from individuals with graft-donor T cell macrochimerism displayed high graft-versus-host to host-versus-graft clonal ratios. Among circulating GvH clones, peak levels were associated with early post-transplant declines in HvG clones.

Some clones are missing from TCRdb's copy, which holds only in-frame ones; the method was immunoSEQ multiplex PCR. The sample lists more than 50,000 clones; under 95% were seen once. Comment on this clone: The antigen remains unidentified.

Per germline, CDR1 SGHVS and CDR2 FQNEAQ. The CDR3 runs to 12 residues. With 5 bases removed from V and 1 base from J, the gap between germline ends came to 6 bases. The chain joins TRBV7-8 to TRBJ2-7; D remains unclear. The receptor was isolated from a human patient who received an intestinal transplant, so some T cells may come from the graft donor. Here the sequenced sample was PBMCs, taken approximately 120 days after intestinal transplantation. The CDR3: CASSLSSYEQYF. CDR3 nucleotide sequence: TGTGCCAGCAGCCTTTCGTCCTACGAGCAGTACTTC.